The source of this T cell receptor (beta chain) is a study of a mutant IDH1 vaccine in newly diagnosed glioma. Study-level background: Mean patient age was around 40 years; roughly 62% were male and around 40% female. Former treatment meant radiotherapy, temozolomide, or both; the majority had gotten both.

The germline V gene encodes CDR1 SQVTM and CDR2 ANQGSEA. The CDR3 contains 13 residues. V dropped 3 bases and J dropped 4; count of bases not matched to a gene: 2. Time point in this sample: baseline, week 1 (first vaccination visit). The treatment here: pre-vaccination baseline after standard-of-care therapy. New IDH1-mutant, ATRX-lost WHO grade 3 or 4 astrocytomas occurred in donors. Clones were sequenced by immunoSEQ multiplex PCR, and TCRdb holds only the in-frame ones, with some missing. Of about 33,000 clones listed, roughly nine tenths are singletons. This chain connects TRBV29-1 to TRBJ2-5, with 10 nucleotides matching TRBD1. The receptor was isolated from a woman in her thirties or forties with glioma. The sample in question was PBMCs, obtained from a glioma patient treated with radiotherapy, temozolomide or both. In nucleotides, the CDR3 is TGCAGCGTTGACCGGACAGGGGGAGAGACCCAGTACTTC. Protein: CSVDRTGGETQYF. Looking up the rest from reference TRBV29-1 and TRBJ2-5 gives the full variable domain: SAVISQKPSRDICQRGTSLTIQCQVDSQVTMMFWYRQQPGQSLTLIATANQGSEATYESGFVIDKFPISRPNLTFSTLTVSNMSPEDSSIYLCSVDRTGGETQYFGPGTRLLVL.